One sample yielded the 5 T cell receptor beta chains listed below, sequenced in a study of T cell changes during pregnancy in multiple sclerosis. TCRdb's copy holds only in-frame clones and misses some; the assay was immunoSEQ multiplex PCR. This sample has 70,000 to 95,000 clones, with approximately 94% found just once. This specimen was peripheral blood, taken in the third trimester of pregnancy. These receptors originate from a female donor with multiple sclerosis, enrolled in a pregnancy study.

V gene TRBV29-1 combines with J gene TRBJ2-7; 15 nucleotides match TRBD2. The CDR3 loop spans 16 amino acids. Germline V gene data show CDR1 as SQVTM and CDR2 as ANQGSEA. Trimming at V came to 0 bases and at J to 4 bases, leaving 4 bases not matched to a gene. CDR3 sequence (DNA): TGCAGCGTTGAAGATCGGGGGACTAGCGGGAGGTACGAGCAGTACTTC. Its translation is CSVEDRGTSGRYEQYF.

The V gene is TRBV27, the J gene TRBJ1-5, with 8 nucleotides matching TRBD1. There are 15 residues in the CDR3. J gave up 3 bases and V 3 bases, and 4 bases lay outside the gene matches. In germline, CDR1 is MNHEY, CDR2 SMNVEV (reference sequence). Here the CDR3 reads CASSFNRGFNQPQHF. The DNA for the CDR3 is TGTGCCAGCAGTTTTAACAGGGGGTTCAATCAGCCCCAGCATTTT.

This chain uses TRBV4-1 with TRBJ2-1, with D perhaps TRBD2 (5 bases). V shed 1 base and J shed 6 bases, with 13 bases lying between them. The germline gives CDR1 MGHRA, CDR2 YSYEKL. The CDR3 loop spans 15 amino acids. The CDR3 DNA follows: TGCGCCAGCAGCCAAGTAAGCCCTAGCAGCAATGAGCAGTTCTTC. It yields the protein CASSQVSPSSNEQFF.

The chain is built from TRBV20-1 and TRBJ2-3; unclear D gene. Germline V gene data show CDR1 as DFQATT and CDR2 as SNEGSKA (reference sequence). The length of the CDR3 is 11 residues. The CDR3 protein is CRAPSTDTQYF. The CDR3 nucleotides read TGCAGGGCCCCTAGCACAGATACGCAGTATTTT.

V usage is TRBV4-1 and J usage is TRBJ2-5; no reliable D call. V shed 1 base and J shed 4 bases, with 13 bases lying between them. Germline V gene sequence: CDR1 MGHRA, CDR2 YSYEKL. The CDR3 runs to 15 residues. The DNA for the CDR3 is TGCGCCAGCAGCCAAGGAACACAGTCAGGAGAGACCCAGTACTTC. Amino acids: CASSQGTQSGETQYF.